What follows describes a single T cell receptor (beta chain). Germline V lookup: CDR1 LNHDA, CDR2 SQIVND (reference sequence). V shed 5 bases and J shed 5 bases, with 15 bases lying between them. This CDR3 is 14 amino acids long. Sorting took every CD4+ cell except CD45RA+CCR7+CD95- naive cells, reaching over 95% purity. CD4+ T cells and monocytes were enriched with CD4 and CD14 microbeads. Sorted cells lacked CD8+, CD14+, CD16+, CD56+, CD19+ and CD25-bright cells. The sample is drawn from a study of human CD4 T cells and Enterobacteriaceae. Here immunoSEQ multiplex PCR was the method, and the copy in TCRdb shows in-frame clones only, minus some. The table has about 26,000 clones, roughly 80% seen once.

V and J are TRBV19 and TRBJ1-2; no clear D. The sequenced material came from memory CD4+ T cells from blood. The clonotype originates from a human donor in good health. CDR3 nucleotide sequence: TGTGCCAGTAGTTCAGATGTCCTGGGTTATGGCTACACCTTC. Protein: CASSSDVLGYGYTF.